Listed here is a single TCR beta chain. This CDR3 region has 17 residues. V was trimmed by 4 bases and J by 0 bases, leaving 17 bases between them. From germline, CDR1 is SGHRS and CDR2 YFSETQ. The record originates from a study of T cell changes during pregnancy in multiple sclerosis. The protocol was immunoSEQ multiplex PCR, while the TCRdb copy is restricted to in-frame clones and leaves out a portion. The sample has under 95,000 clones, approximately 95% seen once; the top ten hold about 1%. The V and J genes are TRBV5-1 and TRBJ2-1, with D maybe TRBD2 (6 bases). The starting material was peripheral blood, obtained in the second trimester of pregnancy. This clonotype was obtained from a female donor in good health, enrolled as a control in a pregnancy study. CDR3 nucleotide sequence: TGCGCCAGCAGCCTGGCTGGGAGGAGTGGCTCCTACAATGAGCAGTTCTTC. Translating it yields CASSLAGRSGSYNEQFF.